The present entry profiles one T cell receptor beta chain with its context. Antigen: not known. Per germline, CDR1 MNHEY and CDR2 SMNVEV (reference sequence). V gave up 6 bases and J gave up 4 bases, with 13 bases separating them. The CDR3 is 13 residues long. Through negative isolation, CD4+ and CD8+ T cells were obtained, while TEMRA cells were enriched using FACS. The data are from a study of CD8 T cells in Susac syndrome. Study-wide background: Each patient with Susac syndrome, at the time of blood draw, was therapy-naive, on corticosteroids, or on intravenous immunoglobulin alone.

Study results and caveats: Expansion of clones was not seen in the CD4+ T cell repertoires of Susac syndrome.

Reverse transcription of roughly 0.5 to 1 ug RNA was carried out with random hexamers. The method of amplification for TCR beta CDR3 was immunoSEQ multiplex PCR, covering 54 Vbeta and 13 Jbeta. Using its own MiXCR run on the immunoSEQ multiplex PCR reads, TCRdb lists one record per CDR3 protein. The sample yields some 250,000 distinct CDR3 sequences, 90% to 96% seen once. The clonotype originates from a human donor with Susac syndrome. V and J are TRBV27 and TRBJ2-7; no reliable D call. Specimen: CD4+ T cells from PBMCs. The DNA for the CDR3 is TGTGCCAGCAGAAAGGACGGAGATTACGAGCAGTACTTC. It translates to CASRKDGDYEQYF.